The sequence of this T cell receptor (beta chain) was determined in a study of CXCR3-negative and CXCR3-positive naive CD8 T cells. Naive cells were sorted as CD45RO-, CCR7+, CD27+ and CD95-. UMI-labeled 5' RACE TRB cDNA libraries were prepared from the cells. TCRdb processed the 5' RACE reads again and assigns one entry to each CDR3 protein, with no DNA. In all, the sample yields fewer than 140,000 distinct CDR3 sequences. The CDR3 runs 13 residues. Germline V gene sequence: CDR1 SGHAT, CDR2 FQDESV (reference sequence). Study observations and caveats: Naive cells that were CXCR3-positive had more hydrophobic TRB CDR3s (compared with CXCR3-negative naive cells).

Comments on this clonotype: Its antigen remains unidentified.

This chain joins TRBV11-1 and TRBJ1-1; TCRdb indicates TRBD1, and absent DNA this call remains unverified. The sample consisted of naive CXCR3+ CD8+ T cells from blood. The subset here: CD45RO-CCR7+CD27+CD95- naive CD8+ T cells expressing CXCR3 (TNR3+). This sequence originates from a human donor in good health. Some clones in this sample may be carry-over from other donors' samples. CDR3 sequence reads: CASSPWDDQMAFF.